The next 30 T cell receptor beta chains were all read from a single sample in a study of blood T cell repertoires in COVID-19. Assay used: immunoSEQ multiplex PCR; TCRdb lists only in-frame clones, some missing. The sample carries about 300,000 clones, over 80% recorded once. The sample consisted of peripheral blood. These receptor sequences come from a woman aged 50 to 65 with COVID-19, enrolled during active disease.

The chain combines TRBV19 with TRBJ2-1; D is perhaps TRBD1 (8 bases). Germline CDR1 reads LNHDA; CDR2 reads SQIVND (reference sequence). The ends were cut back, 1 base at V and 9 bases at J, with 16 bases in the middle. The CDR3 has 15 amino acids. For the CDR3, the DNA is TGTGCCAGTAGTATAGTTACAGGGGGGGGTGGTGAGCAGTTCTTC. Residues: CASSIVTGGGGEQFF.

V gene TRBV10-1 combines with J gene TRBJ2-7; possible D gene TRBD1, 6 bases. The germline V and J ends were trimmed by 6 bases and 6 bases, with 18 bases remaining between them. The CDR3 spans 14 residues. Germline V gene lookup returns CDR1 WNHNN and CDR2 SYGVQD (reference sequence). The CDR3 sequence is CASSRQGTSFEQYF. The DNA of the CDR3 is TGCGCCAGCAGCCGGCAGGGGACCTCTTTCGAGCAGTACTTC.

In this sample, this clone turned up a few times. CDR3 in amino acids: CASTLRGGELFF. For the CDR3, the DNA is TGTGCCAGCACCTTGCGAGGCGGGGAGCTGTTTTTT. The chain couples TRBV6-5 to TRBJ2-2; D gene uncertain. The germline gives CDR1 MNHEY, CDR2 SVGAGI. The CDR3 covers 12 residues. Trimming shortened V by 7 bases and J by 7 bases, and 10 bases separated the two germline ends.

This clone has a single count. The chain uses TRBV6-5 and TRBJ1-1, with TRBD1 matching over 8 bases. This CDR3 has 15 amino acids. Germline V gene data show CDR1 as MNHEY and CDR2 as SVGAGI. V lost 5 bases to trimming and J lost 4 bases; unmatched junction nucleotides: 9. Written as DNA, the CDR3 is TGTGCCAGCAGTACCCCCCGGGACAGGCGCACTGAAGCTTTCTTT. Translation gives CASSTPRDRRTEAFF.

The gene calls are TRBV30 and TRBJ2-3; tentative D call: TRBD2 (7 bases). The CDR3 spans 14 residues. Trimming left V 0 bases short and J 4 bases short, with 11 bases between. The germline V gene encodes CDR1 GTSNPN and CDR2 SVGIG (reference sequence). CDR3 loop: CAWSVRGAPDTQYF. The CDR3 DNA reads TGTGCCTGGAGTGTACGGGGGGCACCAGATACGCAGTATTTT.

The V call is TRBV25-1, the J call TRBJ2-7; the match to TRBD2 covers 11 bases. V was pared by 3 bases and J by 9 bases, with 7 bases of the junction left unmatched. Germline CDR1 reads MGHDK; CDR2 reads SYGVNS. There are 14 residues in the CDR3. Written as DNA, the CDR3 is TGTGCCAGCAGTGAGGCTAGCGGGAGGATGGCGCAGTACTTC. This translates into CASSEASGRMAQYF.

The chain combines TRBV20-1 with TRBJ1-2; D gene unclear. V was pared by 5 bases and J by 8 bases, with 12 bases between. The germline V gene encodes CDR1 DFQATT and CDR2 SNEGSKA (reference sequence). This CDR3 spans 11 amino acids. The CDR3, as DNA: TGCAGTGCTCACCCGACTTACGGCTACACCTTC. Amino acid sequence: CSAHPTYGYTF.

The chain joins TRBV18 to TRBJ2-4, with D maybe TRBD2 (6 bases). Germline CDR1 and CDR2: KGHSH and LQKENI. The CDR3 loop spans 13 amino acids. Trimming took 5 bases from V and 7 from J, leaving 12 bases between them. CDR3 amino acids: CASSIGGSNIQYF. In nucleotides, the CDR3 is TGTGCCAGCTCAATCGGAGGGAGTAACATTCAGTACTTC.

In DNA, the CDR3 is TGTGCCAGCTCACCTCTGCCTCCCGACAGGGGGCGAGAGACCCAGTACTTC. This codes for CASSPLPPDRGRETQYF. This chain links TRBV18 with TRBJ2-5; 10 bases align to TRBD1. This CDR3 comprises 17 residues. V lost 3 bases and J lost 4; bases outside the gene matches: 11. CDR1 KGHSH and CDR2 LQKENI come from the germline V gene.

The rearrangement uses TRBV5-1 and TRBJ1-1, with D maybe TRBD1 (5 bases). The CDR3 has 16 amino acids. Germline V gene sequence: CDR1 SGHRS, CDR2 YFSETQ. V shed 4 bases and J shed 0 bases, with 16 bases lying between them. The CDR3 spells CASSAWGGELNTEAFF. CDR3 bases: TGCGCCAGCAGCGCTTGGGGGGGAGAGCTGAACACTGAAGCTTTCTTT.

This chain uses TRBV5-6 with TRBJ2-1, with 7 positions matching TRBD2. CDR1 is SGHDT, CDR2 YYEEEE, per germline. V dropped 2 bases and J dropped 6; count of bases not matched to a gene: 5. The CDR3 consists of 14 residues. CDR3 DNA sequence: TGTGCCAGCAGCTTTCCAGGGAGGGGCAATGAGCAGTTCTTC. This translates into CASSFPGRGNEQFF.

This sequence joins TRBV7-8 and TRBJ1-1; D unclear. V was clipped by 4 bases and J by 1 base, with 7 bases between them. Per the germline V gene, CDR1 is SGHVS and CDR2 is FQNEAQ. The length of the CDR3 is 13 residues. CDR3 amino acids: CASSSHPNTEAFF. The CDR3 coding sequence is TGTGCCAGCAGCTCACACCCGAACACTGAAGCTTTCTTT.

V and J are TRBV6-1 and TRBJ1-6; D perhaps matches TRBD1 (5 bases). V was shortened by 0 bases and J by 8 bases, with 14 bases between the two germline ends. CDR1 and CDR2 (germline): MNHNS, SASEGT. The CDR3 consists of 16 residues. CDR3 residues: CASSEARGAGYSPLHF. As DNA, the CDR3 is TGTGCCAGCAGTGAAGCGCGAGGGGCGGGATATTCACCCCTCCACTTT.

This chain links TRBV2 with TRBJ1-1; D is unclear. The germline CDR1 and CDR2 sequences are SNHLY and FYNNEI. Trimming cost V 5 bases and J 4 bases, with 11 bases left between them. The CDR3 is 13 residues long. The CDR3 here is CASSYSRVTEAFF. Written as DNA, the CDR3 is TGTGCCAGCAGTTACTCCCGGGTCACTGAAGCTTTCTTT.

The CDR3 DNA is TGTGCCAGCAGTCCGAGAGACAGATCGGGCAATGAGCAGTTCTTC. Residues: CASSPRDRSGNEQFF. This chain uses TRBV27 with TRBJ2-1, with D possibly matching TRBD1 (5 bases). The length of the CDR3 is 15 residues. Trimming pared 5 bases from V and 6 bases from J, leaving 17 bases between. CDR1 is MNHEY and CDR2 is SMNVEV in the germline V gene (reference sequence).

CDR3 in amino acids: CTQVPGELFF. The CDR3 DNA reads as TGTACCCAGGTCCCCGGGGAGCTGTTTTTT. This rearrangement joins TRBV10-3 to TRBJ2-2; no clear D. The germline gives CDR1 ENHRY, CDR2 SYGVKD. The CDR3 totals 10 residues.

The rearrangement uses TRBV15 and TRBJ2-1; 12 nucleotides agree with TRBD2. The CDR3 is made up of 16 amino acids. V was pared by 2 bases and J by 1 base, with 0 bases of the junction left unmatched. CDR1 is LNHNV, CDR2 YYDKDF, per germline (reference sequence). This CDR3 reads CATSRLAGGSYNEQFF. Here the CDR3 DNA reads TGTGCCACCAGCAGACTAGCGGGAGGGTCCTACAATGAGCAGTTCTTC.

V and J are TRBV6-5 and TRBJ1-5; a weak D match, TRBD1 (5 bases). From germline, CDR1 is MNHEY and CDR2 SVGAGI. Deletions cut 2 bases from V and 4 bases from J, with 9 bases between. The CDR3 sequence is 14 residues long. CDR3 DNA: TGTGCCAGCAGTTACACAGGCGAGAATCAGCCCCAGCATTTT. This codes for CASSYTGENQPQHF.

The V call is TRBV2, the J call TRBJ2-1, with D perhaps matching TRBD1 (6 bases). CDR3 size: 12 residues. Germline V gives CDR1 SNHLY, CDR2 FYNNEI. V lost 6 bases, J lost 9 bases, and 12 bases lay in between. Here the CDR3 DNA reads TGTGCCAGCAGGACAGGAGAGCGTGAGCAGTTCTTC. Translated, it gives CASRTGEREQFF.

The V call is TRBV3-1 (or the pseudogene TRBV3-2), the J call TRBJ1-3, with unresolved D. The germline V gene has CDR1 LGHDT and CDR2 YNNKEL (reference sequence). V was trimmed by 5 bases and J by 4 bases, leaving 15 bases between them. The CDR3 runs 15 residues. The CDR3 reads CASSLRRGRGNTIYF. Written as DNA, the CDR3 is TGTGCCAGCAGCTTACGACGGGGTAGGGGAAACACCATATATTTT.

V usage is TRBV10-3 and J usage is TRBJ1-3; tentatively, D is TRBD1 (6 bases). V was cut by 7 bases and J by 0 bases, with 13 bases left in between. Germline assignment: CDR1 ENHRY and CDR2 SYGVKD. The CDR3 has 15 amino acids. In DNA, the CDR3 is TGTGCCATCAACCGGGGGGGGCTCTCTGGAAACACCATATATTTT. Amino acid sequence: CAINRGGLSGNTIYF.

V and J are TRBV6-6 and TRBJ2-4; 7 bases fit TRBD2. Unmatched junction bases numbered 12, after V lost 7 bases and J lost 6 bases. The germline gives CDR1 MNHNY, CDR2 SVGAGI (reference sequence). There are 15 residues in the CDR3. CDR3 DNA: TGTGCCAGCACCCGAGGCGGGAGTGGAGTAAACATTCAGTACTTC. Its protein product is CASTRGGSGVNIQYF.

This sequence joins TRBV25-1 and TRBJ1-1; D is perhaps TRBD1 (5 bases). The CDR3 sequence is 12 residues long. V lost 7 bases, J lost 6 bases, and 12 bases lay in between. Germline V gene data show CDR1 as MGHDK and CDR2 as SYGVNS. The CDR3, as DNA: TGTGCCAGCACCCCGGGAGGGGCTGAAGCTTTCTTT. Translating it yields CASTPGGAEAFF.

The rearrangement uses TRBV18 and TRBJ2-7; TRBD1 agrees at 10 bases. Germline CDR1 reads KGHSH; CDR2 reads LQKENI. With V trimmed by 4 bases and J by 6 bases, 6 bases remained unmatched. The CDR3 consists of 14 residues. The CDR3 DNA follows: TGTGCCAGCTCACTAGACAGGGGGCTTGTCGAGCAGTACTTC. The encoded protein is CASSLDRGLVEQYF.

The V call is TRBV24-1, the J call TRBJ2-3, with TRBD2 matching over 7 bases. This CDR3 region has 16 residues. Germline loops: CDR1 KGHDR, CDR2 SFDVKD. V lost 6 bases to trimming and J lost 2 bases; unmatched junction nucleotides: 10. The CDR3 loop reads CATSPSLAVATDTQYF. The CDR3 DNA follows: TGTGCCACCAGTCCCTCGCTAGCGGTAGCCACAGATACGCAGTATTTT.

The CDR3 loop is CAWDLAGGPNEQFF. The CDR3 DNA sequence: TGTGCCTGGGATCTAGCGGGAGGGCCCAATGAGCAGTTCTTC. V gene TRBV30 combines with J gene TRBJ2-1; 12 bases line up with TRBD2. The CDR3 is 14 amino acids. Germline V gene sequence: CDR1 GTSNPN, CDR2 SVGIG (reference sequence). J gave up 6 bases and V 5 bases, and 5 bases lay outside the gene matches.

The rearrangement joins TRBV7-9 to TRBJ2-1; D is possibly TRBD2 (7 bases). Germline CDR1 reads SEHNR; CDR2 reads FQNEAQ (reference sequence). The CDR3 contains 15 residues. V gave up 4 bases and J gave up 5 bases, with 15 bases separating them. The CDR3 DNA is TGTGCCAGCAGCTCTGGGGGGGGCTTCCACAATGAGCAGTTCTTC. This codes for CASSSGGGFHNEQFF.

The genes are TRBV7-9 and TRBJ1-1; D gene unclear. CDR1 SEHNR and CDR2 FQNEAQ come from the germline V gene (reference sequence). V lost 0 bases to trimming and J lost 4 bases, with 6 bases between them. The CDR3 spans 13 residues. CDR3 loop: CASSLARITEAFF. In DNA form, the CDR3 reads TGTGCCAGCAGCTTAGCGAGGATCACTGAAGCTTTCTTT.

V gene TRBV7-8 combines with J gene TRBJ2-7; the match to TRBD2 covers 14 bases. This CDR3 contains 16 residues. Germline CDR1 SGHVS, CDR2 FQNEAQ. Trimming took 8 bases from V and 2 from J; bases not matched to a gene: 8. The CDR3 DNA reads TGTGCCAGCTCTGGACTAGCGGGAGGTCTACCCTACGAGCAGTACTTC. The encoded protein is CASSGLAGGLPYEQYF.

The CDR3, as DNA: TGTGCCAGCAGTGGAGGGCAGCTATCACCCGGGGAGCTGTTTTTT. It translates to CASSGGQLSPGELFF. This rearrangement joins TRBV2 to TRBJ2-2; possible D gene TRBD2, 5 bases. V dropped 4 bases and J dropped 6 bases, with 15 bases sitting between them. The V gene's germline CDR1 is SNHLY and CDR2 FYNNEI. The CDR3 consists of 15 residues.